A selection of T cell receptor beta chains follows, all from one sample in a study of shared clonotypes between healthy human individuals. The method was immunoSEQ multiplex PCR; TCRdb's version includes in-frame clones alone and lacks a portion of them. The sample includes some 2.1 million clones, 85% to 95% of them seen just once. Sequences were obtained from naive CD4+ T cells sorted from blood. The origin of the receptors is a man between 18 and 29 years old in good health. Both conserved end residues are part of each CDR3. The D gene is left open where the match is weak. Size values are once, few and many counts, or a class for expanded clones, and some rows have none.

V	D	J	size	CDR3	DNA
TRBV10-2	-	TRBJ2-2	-	CASSDQQDTGELFF	TGCGCCAGCAGTGATCAGCAAGACACCGGGGAGCTGTTTTTT
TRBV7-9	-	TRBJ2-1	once	CASSLVGTTQFF	TGTGCCAGCAGCTTAGTGGGGACGACTCAGTTCTTC
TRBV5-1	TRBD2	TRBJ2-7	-	CASSLAATSGISYEQYF	TGCGCCAGCAGCTTGGCCGCAACTAGCGGGATCTCTTACGAGCAGTACTTC
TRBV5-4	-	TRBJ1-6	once	CASSSRDNNSPLHF	TGTGCCAGCAGCTCCCGGGACAATAATTCACCCCTCCACTTT
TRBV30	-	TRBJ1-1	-	CAWSVRWTIGGTNTEAFF	TGTGCCTGGAGTGTACGTTGGACGATTGGGGGCACGAACACTGAAGCTTTCTTT
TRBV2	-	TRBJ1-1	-	CASSLREIAEAFF	TGTGCCAGCAGCCTCAGGGAAATCGCTGAAGCTTTCTTT
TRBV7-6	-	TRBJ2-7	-	CASSLAEGGEQYF	TGTGCCAGCAGCTTAGCGGAGGGGGGGGAGCAGTACTTC
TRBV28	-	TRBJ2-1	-	CASHSSYNEQFF	TGTGCCAGCCACAGCTCCTACAATGAGCAGTTCTTC
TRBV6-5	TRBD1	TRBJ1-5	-	CASTTGGYQPQHF	TGTGCCAGCACGACAGGGGGCTATCAGCCCCAGCATTTT
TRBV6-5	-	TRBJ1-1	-	CASSYLQGNTEAFF	TGTGCCAGCAGTTATCTACAGGGGAACACTGAAGCTTTCTTT
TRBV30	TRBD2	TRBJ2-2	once	CAYREAGGPAGELFF	TGTGCCTACCGAGAAGCGGGAGGGCCGGCCGGGGAGCTGTTTTTT
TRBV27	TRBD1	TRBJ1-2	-	CASKPDRRDRYTF	TGTGCCAGCAAGCCGGACAGGAGAGATCGCTACACCTTC
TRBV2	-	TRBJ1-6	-	CGEQSYEKTDWSSPLHF	TGTGGAGAGCAAAGCTACGAGAAGACAGACTGGAGTTCACCCCTCCACTTT
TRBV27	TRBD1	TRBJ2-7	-	CASSSDRMISYEQYF	TGTGCCAGCAGTTCGGACAGGATGATTTCCTACGAGCAGTACTTC
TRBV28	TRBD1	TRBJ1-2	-	CASTRGARQGIF	TGTGCCAGCACCCGGGGGGCCCGACAGGGCATATTC
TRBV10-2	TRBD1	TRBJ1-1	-	CASNRETGDTEAFF	TGCGCCAGCAACAGAGAGACAGGGGACACTGAAGCTTTCTTT
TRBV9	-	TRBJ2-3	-	CASSVSGDPSTDTQYF	TGTGCCAGCAGCGTGTCCGGGGACCCCAGCACAGATACGCAGTATTTT
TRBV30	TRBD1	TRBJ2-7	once	CAWRRQGRELYEQYF	TGTGCCTGGAGGAGACAGGGGCGAGAGCTCTACGAGCAGTACTTC
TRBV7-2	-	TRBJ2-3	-	CASSTTPGVADTQYF	TGTGCCAGCAGCACGACCCCTGGGGTAGCAGATACGCAGTATTTT
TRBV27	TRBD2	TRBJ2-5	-	CASSFNRVSAGGLETQYF	TGTGCCAGCAGTTTCAACAGGGTCTCTGCGGGAGGGCTTGAGACCCAGTACTTC
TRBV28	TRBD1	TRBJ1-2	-	CASSPPGGDRGYTF	TGTGCCAGCAGTCCCCCGGGGGGGGACAGGGGCTACACCTTC
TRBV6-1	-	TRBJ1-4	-	CASSQGGAPNEKLFF	TGTGCCAGCAGTCAGGGCGGGGCACCTAATGAAAAACTGTTTTTT
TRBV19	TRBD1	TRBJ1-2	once	CASSEGALRRYGYTF	TGTGCCAGTAGCGAGGGGGCGTTACGCAGGTATGGCTACACCTTC
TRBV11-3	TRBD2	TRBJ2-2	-	CASSSGLGTGELFF	TGTGCCAGCAGCTCGGGACTAGGCACCGGGGAGCTGTTTTTT
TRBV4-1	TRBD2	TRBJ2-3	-	CASSHGGAGSSTDTQYF	TGCGCCAGCAGCCATGGAGGAGCGGGGTCTAGCACAGATACGCAGTATTTT
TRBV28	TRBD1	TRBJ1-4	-	CASSLWGQGRENEKLFF	TGTGCCAGCAGTTTATGGGGACAGGGAAGGGAAAATGAAAAACTGTTTTTT
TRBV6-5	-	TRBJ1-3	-	CASSADSSSGNTIYF	TGTGCCAGCAGCGCCGACAGTAGCTCTGGAAACACCATATATTTT
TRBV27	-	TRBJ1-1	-	CASSSWTEAFF	TGTGCCAGCTCGTCCTGGACTGAAGCTTTCTTT
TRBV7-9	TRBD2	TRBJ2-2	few	CASSPGLAENTGELFF	TGTGCCAGCAGCCCGGGACTAGCGGAGAACACCGGGGAGCTGTTTTTT
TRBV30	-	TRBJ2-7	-	CAWSVNSYGSPWF	TGTGCCTGGAGTGTAAATAGTTACGGCTCACCGTGGTTC
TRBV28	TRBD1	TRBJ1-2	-	CASSPSDRGLGYTF	TGTGCCAGCAGTCCCTCGGACAGGGGCTTGGGCTACACCTTC
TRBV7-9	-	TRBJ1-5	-	CASSLDQGNFNQPQHF	TGTGCCAGCAGCTTAGACCAGGGAAATTTCAATCAGCCCCAGCATTTT
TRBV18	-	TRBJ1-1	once	CASSPREPNTEAFF	TGTGCCAGCTCACCGCGGGAGCCGAACACTGAAGCTTTCTTT
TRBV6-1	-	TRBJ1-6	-	CASSPGGGESPLHF	TGTGCCAGCAGTCCCGGCGGGGGCGAATCACCCCTCCACTTT
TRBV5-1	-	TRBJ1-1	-	CASSLSPGGNTEAFF	TGCGCCAGCAGCTTGAGTCCGGGTGGAAACACTGAAGCTTTCTTT
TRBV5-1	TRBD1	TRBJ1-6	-	CASSGGQLNSPLHF	TGCGCCAGCAGCGGGGGACAGCTTAATTCACCCCTCCACTTT
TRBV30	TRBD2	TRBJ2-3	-	CAWSVLGGSTDTQYF	TGTGCCTGGAGTGTACTCGGGGGGAGCACAGATACGCAGTATTTT
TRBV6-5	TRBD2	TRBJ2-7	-	CASSFGLAGMNEQYF	TGTGCCAGCAGCTTTGGACTAGCGGGAATGAACGAGCAGTACTTC
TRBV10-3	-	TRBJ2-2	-	CAIRGQATGELFF	TGTGCCATCAGGGGACAAGCCACCGGGGAGCTGTTTTTT
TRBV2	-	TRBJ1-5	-	CASNIAGAGNQPQHF	TGTGCCAGCAACATAGCTGGGGCGGGCAATCAGCCCCAGCATTTT
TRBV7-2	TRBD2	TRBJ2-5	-	CASSFRGRAGETQYF	TGTGCCAGCAGCTTCCGCGGGAGGGCAGGTGAGACCCAGTACTTC
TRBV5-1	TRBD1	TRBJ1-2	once	CASSPGDRGLPGNGYTF	TGCGCCAGCAGCCCTGGGGACAGGGGGCTGCCTGGGAATGGCTACACCTTC
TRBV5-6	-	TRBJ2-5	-	CASSLDVGQETQYF	TGTGCCAGCAGCTTGGACGTGGGGCAGGAGACCCAGTACTTC
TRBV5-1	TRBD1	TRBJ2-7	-	CASSQGTVYEQYF	TGCGCCAGCAGCCAGGGGACAGTTTACGAGCAGTACTTC
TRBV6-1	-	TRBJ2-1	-	CASSPSGGLFNEQFF	TGTGCCAGCAGTCCCTCTGGGGGGCTATTCAATGAGCAGTTCTTC
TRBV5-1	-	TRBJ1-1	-	CASSLVGENTEAFF	TGCGCCAGCAGCTTGGTAGGAGAGAACACTGAAGCTTTCTTT
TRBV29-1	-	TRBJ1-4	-	CSVEGDTEKLFF	TGCAGCGTTGAAGGCGACACTGAAAAACTGTTTTTT
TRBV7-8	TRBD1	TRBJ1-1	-	CASSFTGGTEAFF	TGTGCCAGCAGCTTCACAGGGGGCACTGAAGCTTTCTTT